The 28 T cell receptor beta chains presented below share a single source sample, sequenced in a study of blood T cell repertoires in COVID-19. Profiled with immunoSEQ multiplex PCR; TCRdb holds only in-frame clones, not every one. The repertoire consists of 310,000 or so clones, with roughly 90% occurring once and the leading ten covering about 10%. What was sequenced was peripheral blood. The origin of the receptors is a woman in her thirties with COVID-19, enrolled during active disease.

The CDR3 is CASSLGQGILGGYTF. As DNA, the CDR3 is TGTGCCAGCAGTTTGGGACAGGGGATTTTGGGCGGCTACACCTTC. The rearrangement uses TRBV28 and TRBJ1-2; 10 nucleotides line up with TRBD1. Germline-derived CDR1 and CDR2 are MDHEN and SYDVKM. The CDR3 runs 15 residues. With 3 bases clipped from V and 8 bases from J, the junction kept 9 bases outside the gene matches.

The J gene is TRBJ1-2, the V gene TRBV7-3; the match to TRBD1 covers 9 bases. In germline, CDR1 is SGHTA, CDR2 FQGTGA. Trimming removed 5 bases from V and 6 bases from J; junction bases left unmatched: 4. CDR3 length equals 13 residues. The CDR3 DNA follows: TGTGCCAGCAGCCAGACAGGGGGAGATGGCTACACCTTC. Residues: CASSQTGGDGYTF.

The chain combines TRBV2 with TRBJ2-5; 10 nucleotides match TRBD1. This CDR3 is built from 12 residues. V trimming: 6 bases; J trimming: 10 bases; junction bases outside the gene matches: 5. The germline gives CDR1 SNHLY, CDR2 FYNNEI. The CDR3 DNA reads as TGTGCCAGCAGAGAGGGACAGGGGAGCCAGTACTTC. Amino acids: CASREGQGSQYF.

Notes on this clone: Germline and junction disagree at one end, which may indicate a read error. This sequence joins TRBV5-4 and TRBJ2-1, with TRBD2 identical over 10 bases. The germline CDR1 and CDR2 sequences are SGHNT and YYREEE (reference sequence). This CDR3 is 17 amino acids long. CDR3 in amino acids: CASTLESGRAGGNEQFF. CDR3 in DNA: TGTGCCAGCACCTTGGAGAGCGGGAGGGCCGGGGGCAATGAGCAGTTCTTC.

This chain links TRBV6-2 or TRBV6-3 with TRBJ1-5, with a tentative D call TRBD1 (5 bases). Germline lookup yields CDR1 MNHEY and CDR2 SVGEGT. Trimming cost V 2 bases and J 6 bases, with 11 bases left between them. This CDR3 has 14 amino acids. The CDR3 sequence is CASSYPGSGQPQHF. CDR3 coding DNA: TGTGCCAGCAGTTACCCAGGGTCGGGTCAGCCCCAGCATTTT.

The chain combines TRBV11-2 with TRBJ2-5; tentatively, D is TRBD2 (6 bases). The CDR3 runs 15 residues. V shed 5 bases and J shed 3 bases, with 16 bases lying between them. From germline, CDR1 is SGHAT and CDR2 FQNNGV. The CDR3 bases are TGTGCCAGCAGCCGGGGGAACGGAGGGGAAGAGACCCAGTACTTC. It is translated as CASSRGNGGEETQYF.

In its sample, this clone was seen once. This chain connects TRBV18 to TRBJ2-7, with 12 positions matching TRBD1. V was pared by 5 bases and J by 10 bases, with 9 bases of the junction left unmatched. Germline V CDR1 and CDR2: KGHSH, LQKENI. The CDR3 is 14 residues long. The DNA of the CDR3 is TGTGCCAGCTCATCCGGGACAGGGGGCATGGAACAGTACTTC. Translated: CASSSGTGGMEQYF.

J is TRBJ2-5 and V is TRBV27; 13 nucleotides agree with TRBD2. This CDR3 spans 16 amino acids. V was clipped by 5 bases and J by 5 bases; unmatched bases: 8. In germline, CDR1 is MNHEY, CDR2 SMNVEV (reference sequence). Written as DNA, the CDR3 is TGTGCCAGCAGTCAACGACTAGCGGGAGGTGGGGAGACCCAGTACTTC. Protein sequence: CASSQRLAGGGETQYF.

The CDR3 sequence is CASSLDWGDTIYF. Here the CDR3 DNA reads TGTGCCAGCAGCTTAGATTGGGGAGACACCATATATTTT. The genes are TRBV11-2 and TRBJ1-3, with no clear D. This CDR3 comprises 13 residues. Germline-derived CDR1 and CDR2 are SGHAT and FQNNGV. Deletions cut 0 bases from V and 8 bases from J, with 8 bases between.

V and J are TRBV11-3 and TRBJ2-1; a possible D gene is TRBD2 (6 bases). Trimming shortened V by 7 bases and J by 15 bases, and 19 bases separated the two germline ends. Germline V CDR1 and CDR2: SGHNT, YENEEA. CDR3 length: 12 amino acids. For the CDR3, the DNA is TGTGCCAGCATCCCGGCCCCGGGGGTCGGGTTCTTC. The encoded protein is CASIPAPGVGFF. Looking up the rest from reference TRBV11-3 and TRBJ2-1 gives the full variable domain: EAGVVQSPRYKIIEKKQPVAFWCNPISGHNTLYWYLQNLGQGPELLIRYENEEAVDDSQLPKDRFSAERLKGVDSTLKIQPAELGDSAVYLCASIPAPGVGFFGPGTRLTVL.

V is TRBV24-1 and J is TRBJ1-5; 7 bases agree with TRBD1. V shed 2 bases and J 3 bases; nucleotides not matched to a gene: 3. Germline assignment: CDR1 KGHDR and CDR2 SFDVKD. This CDR3 comprises 15 residues. CDR3: CATSDSGTVNQPQHF. CDR3 nucleotide sequence: TGTGCCACCAGTGATTCCGGGACAGTCAATCAGCCCCAGCATTTT.

The chain employs TRBV5-6 and TRBJ1-4; D not resolved. Germline assignment: CDR1 SGHDT and CDR2 YYEEEE. The ends were cut back, 1 base at V and 2 bases at J, with 9 bases in the middle. The CDR3 has 15 amino acids. The CDR3 region has the DNA TGTGCCAGCAGCTTGTACACCTGGACTAATGAAAAACTGTTTTTT. It yields the protein CASSLYTWTNEKLFF.

The chain has TRBV18 and TRBJ2-3, with 12 bases aligning to TRBD2. The CDR3 spans 13 residues. V gave up 6 bases and J gave up 9 bases; unmatched junction bases: 4. Germline CDR1 is KGHSH and CDR2 is LQKENI. The CDR3 nucleotides read TGTGCCAGCTCCCCTACTAGCGGGGGGACGCAGTATTTT. Its translation: CASSPTSGGTQYF. The variable domain in full, with the rest retrieved from reference TRBV18 and TRBJ2-3, is NAGVMQNPRHLVRRRGQEARLRCSPMKGHSHVYWYRQLPEEGLKFMVYLQKENIIDESGMPKERFSAEFPKEGPSILRIQQVVRGDSAAYFCASSPTSGGTQYFGPGTRLTVL.

The CDR3, as DNA: TGCGCCAGCAGCCGGGAGGGACTAGCGGTCGATACGCAGTATTTT. Protein sequence: CASSREGLAVDTQYF. The chain carries TRBV4-1 and TRBJ2-3; 11 bases are a match to TRBD2. V shed 4 bases, J shed 6 bases, and the junction held 6 bases outside the gene matches. There are 15 residues in the CDR3. CDR1 and CDR2 (germline): MGHRA, YSYEKL.

CDR3 sequence (DNA): TGCGCCAGCAGCATGCAACAGGGGAGCTCTGGAAACACCATATATTTT. It encodes CASSMQQGSSGNTIYF. V usage is TRBV5-1 and J usage is TRBJ1-3; 7 bases line up with TRBD1. The trim removed 4 bases at V and 0 bases at J, leaving 7 bases unmatched. This CDR3 contains 16 residues. From germline, CDR1 is SGHRS and CDR2 YFSETQ.

In DNA form, the CDR3 reads TGCGCCAGCAGCTCGCTCCTGAGCGGAACTAGCACAGATACGCAGTATTTT. Its protein product is CASSSLLSGTSTDTQYF. V is TRBV5-1 and J is TRBJ2-3; a weak D match, TRBD2 (5 bases). This CDR3 is 17 amino acids long. Trimming cost V 3 bases and J 0 bases, with 17 bases left between them. Germline-derived CDR1 and CDR2 are SGHRS and YFSETQ.

The chain uses TRBV9 and TRBJ2-3, with D perhaps TRBD1 (5 bases). This CDR3 has 12 amino acids. From germline, CDR1 is SGDLS and CDR2 YYNGEE. Trimming removed 3 bases at V and 5 bases at J, with 7 bases between. The CDR3 region has the DNA TGTGCCAGCAGCGGACAGAGAGATACGCAGTATTTT. This translates into CASSGQRDTQYF.

The rearrangement joins TRBV10-1 to TRBJ2-7; 10 nucleotides match TRBD2. This CDR3 has 15 residues. Looked up from germline, CDR1 is WNHNN and CDR2 is SYGVQD (reference sequence). The V gene end was trimmed by 2 bases and the J gene end by 4 bases; junction bases not matched to a gene: 5. The CDR3 loop is CASSETASGRYEQYF. The DNA of the CDR3 is TGCGCCAGCAGTGAGACGGCTAGCGGGAGATACGAGCAGTACTTC.

This clone was recorded a few times. This chain links TRBV6-6 with TRBJ1-5, with D unresolved. The CDR3 totals 14 residues. Trimming took 2 bases from V and 9 from J, leaving 14 bases between them. The germline CDR1 and CDR2 sequences are MNHNY and SVGAGI (reference sequence). The CDR3 nucleotides read TGTGCCAGCAGTTACGACAAGATTCTCCCGCCCCAGCATTTT. Protein product: CASSYDKILPPQHF.

The V gene is TRBV25-1, the J gene TRBJ1-2; 10 bases match TRBD1. This CDR3 comprises 15 residues. Per germline, CDR1 MGHDK and CDR2 SYGVNS. V lost 4 bases and J lost 10; bases outside the gene matches: 12. The CDR3 is CASSAGQGVGVTYTF. The CDR3 DNA reads TGTGCCAGCAGTGCCGGACAGGGGGTCGGTGTGACCTACACCTTC.

As concerns this clone: The sample holds other DNA sequences that translate to the same CDR3. This sequence joins TRBV5-1 and TRBJ2-7; perhaps TRBD1 as D (5 bases). Deletions cut 0 bases from V and 3 bases from J, with 7 bases between. Germline CDR1 SGHRS, CDR2 YFSETQ. The CDR3 is made up of 13 amino acids. The CDR3: CASSLEGRYEQYF. The CDR3 coding sequence is TGCGCCAGCAGCTTGGAGGGGCGCTACGAGCAGTACTTC.

The rearrangement uses TRBV5-1 and TRBJ2-3, with a tentative D call TRBD1 (5 bases). Germline assignment: CDR1 SGHRS and CDR2 YFSETQ. V was clipped by 2 bases and J by 0 bases, with 10 bases between them. The CDR3 spans 15 residues. CDR3 sequence: CASSFDSPSTDTQYF. The CDR3, as DNA: TGCGCCAGCAGCTTCGACAGCCCTAGCACAGATACGCAGTATTTT.

The chain employs TRBV19 and TRBJ1-5; 9 bases align to TRBD1. This CDR3 has 13 amino acids. The V and J ends lost 8 bases and 5 bases, in that order; junction bases with no gene match: 4. Germline V gives CDR1 LNHDA, CDR2 SQIVND (reference sequence). As DNA, the CDR3 is TGTGCCAGTGAAAACAGGGGGCATCAGCCCCAGCATTTT. This codes for CASENRGHQPQHF.

The sample holds a few counts of this clone. This chain uses TRBV6-5 with TRBJ1-2; 7 nucleotides line up with TRBD1. The germline CDR1 and CDR2 sequences are MNHEY and SVGAGI. The CDR3 runs to 14 residues. The J segment lost 7 bases and the V segment lost 7 bases, leaving 12 bases of the junction unmatched. CDR3 nucleotide sequence: TGTGCCAGCAACTCCGGGACAGCCTCTATTGGCTACACCTTC. Translating gives CASNSGTASIGYTF.

This clone was seen once. The rearrangement joins TRBV23-1 to TRBJ2-6, with D maybe TRBD2 (6 bases). TRBV23-1 has ORF status, its function being uncertain. Trimming removed 8 bases at V and 2 bases at J, with 13 bases between. The CDR3 runs to 15 residues. The CDR3 coding sequence is TGCGCCAGCGGGGGGATATTTACTGGGGCCAACGTCCTGACTTTC. Amino acid sequence: CASGGIFTGANVLTF.

The rearrangement joins TRBV9 to TRBJ1-3, with 7 bases fitting TRBD1. The CDR3 consists of 14 residues. Germline V CDR1 and CDR2: SGDLS, YYNGEE. J lost 7 bases, V lost 1 base, and 5 bases had no gene match. Here the CDR3 reads CASSVRQGWNTIYF. CDR3 DNA: TGTGCCAGCAGCGTACGACAGGGCTGGAACACCATATATTTT.

This chain connects TRBV5-5 to TRBJ2-7; 8 bases are a match to TRBD2. V lost 1 base and J lost 2; bases outside the gene matches: 5. The length of the CDR3 is 15 residues. From germline, CDR1 is SGHKS and CDR2 YYEKEE (reference sequence). The CDR3 coding sequence is TGTGCCAGCAGCTTGAGCGGGAGTCTACCCTACGAGCAGTACTTC. It yields the protein CASSLSGSLPYEQYF.

This clone was detected only a few times. The V gene is TRBV3-1 (or the pseudogene TRBV3-2), the J gene TRBJ2-7; D remains ambiguous. V was pared by 1 base and J by 6 bases, with 19 bases between. Germline V gives CDR1 LGHDT, CDR2 YNNKEL (reference sequence). This CDR3 has 16 amino acids. The CDR3 coding sequence is TGTGCCAGCAGCCAAGGGCCGGGTCGAGGTAGAGGCGAGCAGTACTTC. It translates to CASSQGPGRGRGEQYF.